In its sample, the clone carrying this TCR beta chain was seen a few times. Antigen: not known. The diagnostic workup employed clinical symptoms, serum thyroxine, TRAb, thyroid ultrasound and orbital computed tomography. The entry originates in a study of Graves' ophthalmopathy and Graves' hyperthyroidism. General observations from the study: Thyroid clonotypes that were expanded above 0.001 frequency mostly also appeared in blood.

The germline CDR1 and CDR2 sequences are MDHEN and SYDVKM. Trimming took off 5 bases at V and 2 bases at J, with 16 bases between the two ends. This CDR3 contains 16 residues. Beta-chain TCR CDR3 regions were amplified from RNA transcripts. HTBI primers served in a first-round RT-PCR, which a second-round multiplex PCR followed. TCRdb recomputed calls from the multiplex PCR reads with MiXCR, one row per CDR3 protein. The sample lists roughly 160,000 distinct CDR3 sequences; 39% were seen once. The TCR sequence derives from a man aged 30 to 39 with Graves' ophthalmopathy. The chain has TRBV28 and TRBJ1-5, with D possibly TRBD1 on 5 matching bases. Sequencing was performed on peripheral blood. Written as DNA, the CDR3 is TGTGCCAGCAGTCGGTCACGGGGGAACGGCAATCAGCCCCAGCATTTT. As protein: CASSRSRGNGNQPQHF.